This TCR beta chain was sequenced for a study of regulatory T cells in long-lasting Graves disease (dated by TCRdb to the early 2020s). Background on the whole study: Persistent Graves' disease meant more than 5 years of antithyroid drug treatment with TSH receptor autoantibodies that stayed positive. On average, persistent Graves' disease patients in the clinical cohort had been on antithyroid drugs for approximately ten years. The study was conducted in China and was registered as a clinical trial. Patients with persistent Graves' disease were compared with patients with newly diagnosed Graves' disease using TCR sequencing and RNA sequencing of peripheral blood. TCR sequencing covered some 13 persistent and approximately 20 newly diagnosed Graves' disease patients, 33 samples in total.

Libraries were constructed by multiplex PCR. For sequencing, an Illumina HiSeq 4000 was employed. iRepertoire HTBI primers and Arm-PCR amplification of CDR3 regions were used to construct TCR beta libraries. Before sequencing, the PCR products went through gel purification. The published analysis was carried out like this. Gene usage analysis of CDR3 amino acid clonotypes used the 55 to 80 TRBV and some 13 TRBJ segments found across samples. Filtered high-quality paired reads were merged into contigs using COPE and FqMerger. BLAST was used to align contigs to IMGT TRBV, TRBD and TRBJ reference genes, and CDR3 was defined according to IMGT. Any clonotype with a frequency above 0.1% was counted as a highly expanded clone. Shannon entropy served as the measure of repertoire diversity, while the Gini coefficient captured V-J evenness. A clonotype found in more than one individual was treated as public. TCRdb applied fastp at Q25 and MiXCR to the public reads, then kept only in-frame beta chains. Rows with one shared CDR3 protein collapse into an entry with the most common genes and DNA. V and J calls and clone size were set by TCRdb, not the authors. The sample data list around 450,000 distinct CDR3 sequences, and around a fifth of these were observed just once. About 7% of the sample comes from the top ten.

Overall study outcomes, separate from this receptor: Only peripheral blood was studied, because thyroid tissue, the primary lesion, was inaccessible. Sequencing and analysis were restricted to the TCR beta chain. As a limitation, the authors acknowledged that the small sample size may reduce accuracy. Patients with persistent disease shared more public clonotypes (about 2,700) than newly diagnosed patients did (around 930). Compared with newly diagnosed patients, persistent Graves' disease patients had lower TCR Shannon entropy and fewer highly expanded clones, which suggests clonal expansion.

According to the study, the label for this sample's time point signals: persistent/refractory GD, antithyroid drugs over 5 years with positive TRAb. RNA was extracted from PBMCs in TRIzol for both TCR sequencing and RNA sequencing. Graves' disease was diagnosed according to American Thyroid Association guidelines. Patients were recruited from an endocrinology department in Xi'an, China. Each patient gave approximately 9.7 milliliters of peripheral blood, collected in an EDTA anticoagulant tube. Ficoll Paque Plus density gradient separation was used to isolate PBMCs, and no further T cell sorting was done. RNA quality was checked with an Agilent 2100 Bioanalyzer and agarose gel, and concentration with a NanoDrop 2000. Remarks on this clonotype: The specificity of this receptor is unknown. No base qualities exist here, and no much larger clone lies one base off it.

Sequences were derived from peripheral blood mononuclear cells (PBMCs), sampled when the disease was refractory, from a patient treated with antithyroid drugs. This clonotype originated in a female donor with Graves disease.

Here the CDR3 is given as CASSGTGAGNQPQHF. Here is the DNA: TGTGCCAGTAGTGGTACAGGGGCAGGCAATCAGCCCCAGCATTTT. Rearrangement joined TRBV19 to TRBJ1-5; TRBD1 fits 7 bases in the junction. Per the germline V gene (reference sequence), LNHDA is the CDR1 and SQIVND is the CDR2. Spanning cysteine to phenylalanine, the CDR3 consists of 15 amino acids. Left in the record is the CDR3 DNA by itself, 45 bases read in frame from the first base. The junction shows trimming of 5 bases on V and 2 bases on J, and the gene matches do not reach 6 bases of it.